This TCR beta chain originates from a study of shared clonotypes between healthy human individuals. About the research overall: Participating donors consisted of a couple of women and a few men aged 18 to 49.

TCRdb keeps only in-frame clones here, not all; method: immunoSEQ multiplex PCR. The data show hundreds of thousands of clones, with about three quarters seen just once and approximately 1.8% held by the top ten. This clone appeared a single time. Its antigen is not known. General observations from the study: Several donors held about 5% of naive CD4 clonotypes in common. Estimated clonotype richness was generally higher in naive than memory subsets.

CD4+ cells yielded CD45RA+ naive and CD45RA-negative memory subsets. V was cut by 0 bases and J by 3 bases, with 10 bases left in between. Germline-derived CDR1 and CDR2 are SGHRS and YFSETQ. This CDR3 comprises 15 residues. Sequencing was carried out using memory CD4+ T cells sorted from blood. Subset of the sample: CD45RA-negative fraction. The chain combines TRBV5-1 with TRBJ1-3; no clear D. The receptor was isolated from a young woman in good health. This CDR3 is CASSLGEAGGNTIYF. CDR3 bases: TGCGCCAGCAGCTTGGGGGAGGCTGGTGGAAACACCATATATTTT.